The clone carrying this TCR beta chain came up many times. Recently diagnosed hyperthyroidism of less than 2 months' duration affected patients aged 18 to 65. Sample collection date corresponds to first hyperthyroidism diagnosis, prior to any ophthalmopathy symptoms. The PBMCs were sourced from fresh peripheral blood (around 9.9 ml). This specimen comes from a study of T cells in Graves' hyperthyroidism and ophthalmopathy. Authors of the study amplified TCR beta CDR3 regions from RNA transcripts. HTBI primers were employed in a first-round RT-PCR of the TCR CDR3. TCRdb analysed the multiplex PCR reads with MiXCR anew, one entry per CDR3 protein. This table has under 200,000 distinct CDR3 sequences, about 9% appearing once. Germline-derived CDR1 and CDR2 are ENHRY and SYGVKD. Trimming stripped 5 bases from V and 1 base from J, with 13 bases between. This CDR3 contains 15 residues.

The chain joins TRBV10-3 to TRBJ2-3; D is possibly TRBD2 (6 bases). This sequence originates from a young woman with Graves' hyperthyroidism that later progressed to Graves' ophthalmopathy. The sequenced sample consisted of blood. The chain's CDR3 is CAISYPGLGTDTQYF. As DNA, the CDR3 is TGTGCCATCAGTTACCCGGGACTGGGCACAGATACGCAGTATTTT.